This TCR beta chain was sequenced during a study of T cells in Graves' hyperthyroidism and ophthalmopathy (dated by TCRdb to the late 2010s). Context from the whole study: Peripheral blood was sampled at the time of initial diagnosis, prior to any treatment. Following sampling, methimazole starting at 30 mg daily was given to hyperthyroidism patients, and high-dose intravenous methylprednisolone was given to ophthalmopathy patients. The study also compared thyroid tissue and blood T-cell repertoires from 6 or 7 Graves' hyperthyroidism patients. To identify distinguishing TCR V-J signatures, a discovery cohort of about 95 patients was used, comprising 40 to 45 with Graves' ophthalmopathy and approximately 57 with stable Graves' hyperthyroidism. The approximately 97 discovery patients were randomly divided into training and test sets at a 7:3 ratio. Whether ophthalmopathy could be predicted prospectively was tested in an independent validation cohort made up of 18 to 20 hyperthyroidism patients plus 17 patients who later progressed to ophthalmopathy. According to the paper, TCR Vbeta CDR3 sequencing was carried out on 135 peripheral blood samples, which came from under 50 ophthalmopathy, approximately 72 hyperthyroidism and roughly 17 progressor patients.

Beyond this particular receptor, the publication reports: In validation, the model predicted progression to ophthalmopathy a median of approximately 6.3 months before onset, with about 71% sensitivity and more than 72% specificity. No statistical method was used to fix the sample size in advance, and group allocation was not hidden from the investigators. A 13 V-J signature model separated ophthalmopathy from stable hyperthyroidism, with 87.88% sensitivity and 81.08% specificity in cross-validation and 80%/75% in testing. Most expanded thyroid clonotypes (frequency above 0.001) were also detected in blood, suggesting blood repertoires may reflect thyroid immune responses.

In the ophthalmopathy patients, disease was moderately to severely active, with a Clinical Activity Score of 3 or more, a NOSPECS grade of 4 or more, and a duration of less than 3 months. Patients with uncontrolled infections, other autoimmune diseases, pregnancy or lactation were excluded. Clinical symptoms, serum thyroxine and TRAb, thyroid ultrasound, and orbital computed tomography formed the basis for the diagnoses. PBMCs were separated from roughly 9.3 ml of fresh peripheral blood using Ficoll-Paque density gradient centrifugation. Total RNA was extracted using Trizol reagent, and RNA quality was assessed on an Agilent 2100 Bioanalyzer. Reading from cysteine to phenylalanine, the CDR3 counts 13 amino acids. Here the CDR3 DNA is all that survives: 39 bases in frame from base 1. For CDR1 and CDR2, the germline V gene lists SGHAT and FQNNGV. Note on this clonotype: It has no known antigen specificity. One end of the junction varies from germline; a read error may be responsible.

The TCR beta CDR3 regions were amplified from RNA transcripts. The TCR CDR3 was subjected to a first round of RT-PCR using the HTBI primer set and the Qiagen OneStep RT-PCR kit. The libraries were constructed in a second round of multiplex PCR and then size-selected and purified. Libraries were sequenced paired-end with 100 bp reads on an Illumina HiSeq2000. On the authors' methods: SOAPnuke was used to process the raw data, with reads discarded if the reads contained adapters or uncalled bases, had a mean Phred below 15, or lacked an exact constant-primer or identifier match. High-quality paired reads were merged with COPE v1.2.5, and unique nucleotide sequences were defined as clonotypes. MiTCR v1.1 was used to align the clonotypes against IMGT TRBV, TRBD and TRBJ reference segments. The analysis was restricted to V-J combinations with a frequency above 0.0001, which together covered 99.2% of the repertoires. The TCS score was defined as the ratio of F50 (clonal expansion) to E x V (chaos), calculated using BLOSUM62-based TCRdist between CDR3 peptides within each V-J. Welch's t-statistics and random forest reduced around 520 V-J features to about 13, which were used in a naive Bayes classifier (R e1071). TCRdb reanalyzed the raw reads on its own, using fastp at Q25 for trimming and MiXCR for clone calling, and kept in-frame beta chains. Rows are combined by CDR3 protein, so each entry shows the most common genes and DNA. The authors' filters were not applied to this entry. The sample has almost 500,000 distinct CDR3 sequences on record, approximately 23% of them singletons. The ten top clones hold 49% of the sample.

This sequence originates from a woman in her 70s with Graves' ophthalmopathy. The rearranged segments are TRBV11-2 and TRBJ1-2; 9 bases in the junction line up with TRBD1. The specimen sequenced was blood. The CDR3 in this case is CAGRPRTGATPTF. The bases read TGTGCCGGCAGACCTCGGACAGGGGCCACCCCTACCTTC.